The 2 T cell receptor beta chains reported below all come from one sample, sequenced in a study of T cell responses to AZD1222 COVID-19 vaccine. Produced via immunoSEQ multiplex PCR; TCRdb's table is partial and in-frame only. The sample holds about 120,000 clones; 91% are singletons and the top ten take 4.5%. The sequenced sample was peripheral blood, obtained on day 0 of AZD1222 vaccination. The receptors originated from an adult in good health.

The chain employs TRBV7-8 and TRBJ1-1; 7 nucleotides line up with TRBD1. V lost 5 bases to trimming and J lost 12 bases; unmatched junction nucleotides: 21. The CDR3 is 16 amino acids. Germline-derived CDR1 and CDR2 are SGHVS and FQNEAQ. The CDR3 DNA reads as TGTGCCAGCAGCCAGGGGGGGGCCTATACCCCTGGGAGGACTTTCTTT. Translating it yields CASSQGGAYTPGRTFF.

This chain links TRBV11-3 with TRBJ2-7, with TRBD2 as a possible D gene (6 bases). The germline V gene has CDR1 SGHNT and CDR2 YENEEA. The CDR3 length is 13 residues. The germline V and J ends were trimmed by 5 bases and 6 bases, with 14 bases remaining between them. CDR3 sequence reads: CASSRGLSGEQYF. CDR3 DNA sequence: TGTGCCAGCAGCCGGGGACTCTCGGGCGAGCAGTACTTC.